Listed here is a single T cell receptor (beta chain). Its antigen target is currently unknown. It has no much larger one-base neighbor in the sample; base qualities were not kept. The data originate from a study of HIV-infected patients and healthy controls (dated by TCRdb to the mid-2010s). The receptor library was made with 5' RACE. This sample was sequenced with an Illumina MiSeq. TCRdb passed the public sequencing reads through fastp at Q25 and MiXCR, retaining productive beta sequences. One record per CDR3 amino acid sequence lists the most common genes and DNA. For this sample the table gives 55,000 to 70,000 distinct CDR3 sequences, of which 19% were detected only once. Of the sample, around 1.4% is held by the ten largest clones. Sequenced: CD4+ T cells from blood. The source is a human donor in good health.

The base sequence is TGTGCCAGCAGCCAAGATAACAAAAACTATGGCTACACCTTC. Translated, it gives CASSQDNKNYGYTF. The sequence links TRBV4-2 to TRBJ1-2, with no confident D gene call. The CDR3 holds 14 amino acids from the cysteine to the phenylalanine. The entry retains the CDR3 DNA only, 42 bases that are in frame from base 1. V is pared back by 0 bases and J by 2 bases, with 7 bases lying between the germline termini. In the germline V gene, CDR1 corresponds to LGHNA and CDR2 to YNFKEQ.